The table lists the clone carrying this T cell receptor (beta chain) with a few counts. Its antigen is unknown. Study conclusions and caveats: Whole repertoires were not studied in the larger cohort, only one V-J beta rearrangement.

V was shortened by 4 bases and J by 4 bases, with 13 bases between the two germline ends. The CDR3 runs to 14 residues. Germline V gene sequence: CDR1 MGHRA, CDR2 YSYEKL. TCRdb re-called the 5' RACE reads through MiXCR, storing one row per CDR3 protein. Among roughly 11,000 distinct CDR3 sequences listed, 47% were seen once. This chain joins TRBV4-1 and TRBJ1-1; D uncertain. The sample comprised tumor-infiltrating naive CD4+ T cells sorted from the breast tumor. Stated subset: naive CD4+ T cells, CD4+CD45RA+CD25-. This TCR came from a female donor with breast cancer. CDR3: CASSRVTGGTEAFF. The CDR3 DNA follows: TGCGCCAGCAGCCGGGTGACCGGCGGCACTGAAGCTTTCTTT.